The text below deals with one TCR beta chain. Those enrolled in Seattle joined during active infection and were followed longitudinally afterward. This sample is drawn from a study of blood T cell repertoires in COVID-19. Overall study: PBMCs, B-cell-depleted T cells, or T cells provided the cDNA or gDNA that made up the material.

Using immunoSEQ multiplex PCR, the repertoire was profiled, and TCRdb retains in-frame clones only, with some absent. The repertoire has around 180,000 clones, roughly 79% of them found once; the top ten carry about 12%. After removal of 6 bases from V and 3 bases from J, the junction contained 9 bases not matched to a gene. In germline, CDR1 is SNHLY, CDR2 FYNNEI. This CDR3 spans 16 amino acids. The J gene is TRBJ2-3, the V gene TRBV2; TRBD1 agrees at 10 bases. This clonotype was obtained from a woman of 80 years or more with COVID-19, enrolled during active disease. The source material was peripheral blood. The CDR3 protein is CASSGFRDRGTDTQYF. In DNA form, the CDR3 reads TGTGCCAGCAGCGGTTTCCGGGACAGGGGTACAGATACGCAGTATTTT.